This TCR beta chain was observed in a study of long-term antiretroviral therapy in people with HIV. Per donor, at least one pre-ART and at least two post-ART PBMC samples were obtained. Findings and caveats of the study: Therapy changes, viral resistance and ART adherence were not documented in the available data. Diversity measured after ART increased yet remained under transplant donor controls. Pre-ART clonal expansions dominated every time point's repertoire.

The CDR3 extends over 13 amino acids. In germline, CDR1 is SEHNR, CDR2 FQNEAQ (reference sequence). V lost 3 bases, J lost 4 bases, and 7 bases lay in between. Survey level was the resolution at which the v3.0 immunoSEQ assay ran. Produced via immunoSEQ multiplex PCR; TCRdb's table is partial and in-frame only. The table includes about 25,000 clones, 82% detected once. This clone showed up just a few times. The antigen remains unidentified. The chain carries TRBV7-9 and TRBJ1-5, with D hard to call. The origin of this receptor is a man aged 50 to 60 with HIV. Specimen: unsorted PBMCs, collected 2.9 years after starting antiretroviral therapy. This CDR3 is CASSFGRNQPQHF. The CDR3 nucleotides are TGTGCCAGCAGCTTCGGACGGAATCAGCCCCAGCATTTT.